The TCR beta chain described here comes from a study of T cell repertoires in cytomegalovirus infection. Study as a whole: Both CMV infection and a matching HLA type were indicated by public TCR beta signatures. Study results and caveats: Clonotype analysis showed dominance of the ex vivo response by HLA-C-restricted CMV-specific TCR beta clonotypes.

TCRdb called the reads again in MiXCR, with one record for every CDR3 protein. This table has some 800,000 distinct CDR3 sequences, about 30% appearing once. Of note for this clonotype: Antigen specificity is unknown.

Germline V CDR1 and CDR2: LNHDA, SQIVND (reference sequence). The CDR3 has 13 amino acids. V lost 6 bases and J lost 5, with 13 bases in between. The clonotype was recovered from a human donor in good health (CMV status not recorded). Some clones in this sample may be carry-over from other donors' samples. V and J are TRBV19 and TRBJ2-5; perhaps TRBD2 as D (6 bases). Sequenced here: cultured CD8+ T cells from PBMCs, sampled from culture after CMV antigen stimulation. Written as DNA, the CDR3 is TGTGCCAGTAGGAACGGCGGGGACGAGACCCAGTACTTC. Amino acids: CASRNGGDETQYF.